Sequencing of this TCR beta chain was carried out in a study of T cell responses to AZD1222 COVID-19 vaccine. The CDR3 runs to 17 residues. The germline V gene has CDR1 SGHAT and CDR2 FQNNGV. The V and J ends lost 5 bases and 4 bases respectively, with 18 bases between them. Assay used: immunoSEQ multiplex PCR; TCRdb lists only in-frame clones, some missing. The sample shows roughly 160,000 clones, 88% of them seen only once. Regarding the study as a whole: Seropositive at baseline were only six AZD1222 recipients. Repertoire sampling was restricted to post-peak T cell response timepoints.

A note on this clone: Antigen: not known.

The specimen was peripheral blood, collected 28 days after the second AZD1222 dose. The rearrangement uses TRBV11-2 and TRBJ1-6; D uncertain. The sequence was obtained from an adult who received the AZD1222 COVID-19 vaccine. The CDR3 nucleotides are TGTGCCAGCAGCAATAACCCGCTAGCGAGGTATAATTCACCCCTCCACTTT. This sequence encodes CASSNNPLARYNSPLHF.